The clone carrying this T cell receptor beta chain was found a few times. The sample belongs to a study of OX40 agonist ivuxolimab in advanced cancers. Profiling relied on immunoSEQ multiplex PCR, and the TCRdb table lists in-frame clones only, not all of them. The sample includes tens of thousands of clones, under 95% of them seen just once. The source is an adult with an advanced solid tumor such as melanoma, head and neck, liver or kidney cancer. Sample: CD4+ or CD8+ T cells sorted from blood, taken in a trial of the OX40 agonist ivuxolimab.

CDR3 in amino acids: CASRGTGSNQPQHF. As DNA, the CDR3 is TGTGCCAGCAGAGGGACAGGGTCAAATCAGCCCCAGCATTTT. The V and J genes are TRBV7-3 and TRBJ1-5, with 9 bases lining up with TRBD1. Germline trimming cut 6 bases from V and 4 bases from J; bases unmatched to any gene: 4. The CDR3 extends over 14 amino acids. CDR1 and CDR2 from the germline V gene are SGHTA and FQGTGA.